The sequence of this TCR beta chain was determined in a study of PD-1 blockade in classical Hodgkin lymphoma. Specified time point: newly diagnosed, previously untreated cHL patient sample. PBMCs representing newly diagnosed, untreated classical Hodgkin lymphoma functioned as the comparison. V gave up 8 bases and J gave up 2 bases, with 6 bases separating them. Germline V gene sequence: CDR1 MNHNS, CDR2 SASEGT. This CDR3 has 11 residues. Note on this clone: What it binds is not known.

Study results and caveats: There remain no defined causes for the repertoire differences, which possibly reflect disease activity or prior therapy. Newly diagnosed patients were reported to start with lower TCR diversity than healthy donors.

Sequenced by immunoSEQ multiplex PCR; TCRdb stores in-frame clones only, minus some. This sample yields fewer than 40,000 clones, of which approximately 94% are seen a single time; about 2.3% belongs to the top ten. The sequence came from a human donor with classical Hodgkin lymphoma. The sequencing input was peripheral blood mononuclear cells (PBMCs). The gene calls are TRBV6-1 and TRBJ1-2; D ambiguous. CDR3 loop: CASAANYGYTF. CDR3 sequence (DNA): TGTGCCAGCGCAGCCAACTATGGCTACACCTTC.